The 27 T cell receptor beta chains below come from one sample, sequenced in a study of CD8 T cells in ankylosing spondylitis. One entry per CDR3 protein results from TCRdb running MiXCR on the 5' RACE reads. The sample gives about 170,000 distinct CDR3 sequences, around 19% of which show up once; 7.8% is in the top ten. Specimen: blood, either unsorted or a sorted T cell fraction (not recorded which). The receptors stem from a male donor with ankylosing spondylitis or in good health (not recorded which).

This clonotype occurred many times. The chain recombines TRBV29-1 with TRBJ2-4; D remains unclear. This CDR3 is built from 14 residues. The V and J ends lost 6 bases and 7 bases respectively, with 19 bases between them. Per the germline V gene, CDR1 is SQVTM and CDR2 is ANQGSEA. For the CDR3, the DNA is TGCAGCGTGGAATGGACCCCAGGTTTGAACATTCAGTACTTC. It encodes CSVEWTPGLNIQYF.

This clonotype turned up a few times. CDR3 protein: CATSRGGLAGSYNEQFF. In DNA form, the CDR3 reads TGTGCCACCAGCAGAGGGGGTCTAGCGGGATCTTACAATGAGCAGTTCTTC. The V and J genes are TRBV15 and TRBJ2-1; 9 bases align to TRBD2. The J segment lost 4 bases and the V segment lost 1 base, leaving 8 bases of the junction unmatched. The CDR3 is 17 amino acids. Germline assignment: CDR1 LNHNV and CDR2 YYDKDF (reference sequence).

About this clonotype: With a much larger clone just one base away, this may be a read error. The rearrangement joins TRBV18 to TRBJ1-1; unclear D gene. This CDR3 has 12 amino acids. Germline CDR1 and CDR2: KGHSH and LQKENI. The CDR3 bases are TGTGTCAGCTCACGAGGGCACACTGAAGCTTTCTTT. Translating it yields CVSSRGHTEAFF.

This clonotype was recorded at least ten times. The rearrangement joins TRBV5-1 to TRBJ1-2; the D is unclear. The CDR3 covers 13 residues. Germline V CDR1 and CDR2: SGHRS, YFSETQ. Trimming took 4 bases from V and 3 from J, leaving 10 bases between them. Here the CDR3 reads CASSAGIDYGYTF. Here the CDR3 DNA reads TGCGCCAGCAGCGCTGGAATCGACTATGGCTACACCTTC.

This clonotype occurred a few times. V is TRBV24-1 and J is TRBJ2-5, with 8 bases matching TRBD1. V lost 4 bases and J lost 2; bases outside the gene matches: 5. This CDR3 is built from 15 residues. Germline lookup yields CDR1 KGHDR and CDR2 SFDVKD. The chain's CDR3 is CATSDTGQAQETQYF. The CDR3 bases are TGTGCCACCAGTGACACGGGACAGGCTCAAGAGACCCAGTACTTC.

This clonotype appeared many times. The CDR3 nucleotides are TGTGCCAGCAGTCCTGGGAGGTGGGGGTTCAGCACAGATACGCAGTATTTT. This codes for CASSPGRWGFSTDTQYF. This rearrangement joins TRBV28 to TRBJ2-3; possible D gene TRBD2, 6 bases. V lost 5 bases, J lost 0 bases, and 18 bases lay in between. The CDR3 loop spans 17 amino acids. Germline CDR1 reads MDHEN; CDR2 reads SYDVKM. Full variable domain (missing parts from reference TRBV28 and TRBJ2-3): DVKVTQSSRYLVKRTGEKVFLECVQDMDHENMFWYRQDPGLGLRLIYFSYDVKMKEKGDIPEGYSVSREKKERFSLILESASTNQTSMYLCASSPGRWGFSTDTQYFGPGTRLTVL.

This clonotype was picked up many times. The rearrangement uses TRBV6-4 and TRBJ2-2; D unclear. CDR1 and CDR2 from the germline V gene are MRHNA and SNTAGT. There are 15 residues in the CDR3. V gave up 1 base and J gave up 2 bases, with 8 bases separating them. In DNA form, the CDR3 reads TGTGCCAGCAGTGACTTAGGACCCAACACCGGGGAGCTGTTTTTT. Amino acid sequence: CASSDLGPNTGELFF.

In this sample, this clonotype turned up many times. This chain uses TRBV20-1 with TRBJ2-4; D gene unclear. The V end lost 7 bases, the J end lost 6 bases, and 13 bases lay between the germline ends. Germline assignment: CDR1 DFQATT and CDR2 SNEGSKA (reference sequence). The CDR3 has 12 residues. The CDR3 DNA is TGCAGTGTTCCTGGTGGAGCAAACATTCAGTACTTC. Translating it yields CSVPGGANIQYF.

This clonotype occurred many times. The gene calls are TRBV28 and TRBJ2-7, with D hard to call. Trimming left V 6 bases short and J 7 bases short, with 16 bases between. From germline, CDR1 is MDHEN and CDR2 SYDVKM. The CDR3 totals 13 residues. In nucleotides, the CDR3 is TGTGCCAGCAGGACTGAGTACCTACGGGAGCAGTACTTC. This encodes CASRTEYLREQYF.

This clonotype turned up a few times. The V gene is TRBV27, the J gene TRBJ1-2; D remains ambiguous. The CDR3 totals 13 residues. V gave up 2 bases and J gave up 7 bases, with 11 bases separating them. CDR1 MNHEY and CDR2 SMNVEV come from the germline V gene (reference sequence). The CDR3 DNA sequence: TGTGCCAGCAGTTTAATTTCCACGAGTGGCTACACCTTC. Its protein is CASSLISTSGYTF.

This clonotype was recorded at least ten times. As DNA, the CDR3 is TGTGCCAGCAACAGGGACACCGGGGAGCTGTTTTTT. Translated: CASNRDTGELFF. The gene calls are TRBV2 and TRBJ2-2; a possible D gene is TRBD1 (6 bases). In germline, CDR1 is SNHLY, CDR2 FYNNEI. V lost 7 bases to trimming and J lost 3 bases, with 6 bases between them. The CDR3 has 12 residues.

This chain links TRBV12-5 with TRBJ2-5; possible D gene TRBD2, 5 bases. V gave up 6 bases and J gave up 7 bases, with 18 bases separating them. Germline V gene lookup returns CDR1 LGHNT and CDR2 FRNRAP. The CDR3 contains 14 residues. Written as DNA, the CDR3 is TGTGCTAGTGGACTAACCGGGGTCCGAGGGACCCAGTACTTC. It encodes CASGLTGVRGTQYF. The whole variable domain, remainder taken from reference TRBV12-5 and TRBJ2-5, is DARVTQTPRHKVTEMGQEVTMRCQPILGHNTVFWYRQTMMQGLELLAYFRNRAPLDDSGMPKDRFSAEMPDATLATLKIQPSEPRDSAVYFCASGLTGVRGTQYFGPGTRLLVL.

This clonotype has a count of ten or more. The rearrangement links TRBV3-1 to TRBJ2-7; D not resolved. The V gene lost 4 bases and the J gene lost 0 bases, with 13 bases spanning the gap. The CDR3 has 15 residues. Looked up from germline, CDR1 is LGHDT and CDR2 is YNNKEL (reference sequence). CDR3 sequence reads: CASSPSLGFSYEQYF. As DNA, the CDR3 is TGTGCCAGCAGCCCCTCCCTGGGATTCTCCTACGAGCAGTACTTC.

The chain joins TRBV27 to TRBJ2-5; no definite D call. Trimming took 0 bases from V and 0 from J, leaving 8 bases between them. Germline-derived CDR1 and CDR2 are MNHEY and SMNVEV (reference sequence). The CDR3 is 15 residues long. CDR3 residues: CASSLSAEYQETQYF. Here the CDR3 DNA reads TGTGCCAGCAGTTTATCGGCAGAGTACCAAGAGACCCAGTACTTC.

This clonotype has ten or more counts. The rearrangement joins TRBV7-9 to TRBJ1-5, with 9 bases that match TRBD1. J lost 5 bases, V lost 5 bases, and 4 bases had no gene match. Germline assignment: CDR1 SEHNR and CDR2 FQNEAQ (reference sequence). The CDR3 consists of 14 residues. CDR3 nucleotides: TGTGCCAGCAGCGGTACAGGGGGCGATCAGCCCCAGCATTTT. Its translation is CASSGTGGDQPQHF. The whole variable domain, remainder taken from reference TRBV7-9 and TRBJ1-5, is DTGVSQNPRHKITKRGQNVTFRCDPISEHNRLYWYRQTLGQGPEFLTYFQNEAQLEKSRLLSDRFSAERPKGSFSTLEIQRTEQGDSAMYLCASSGTGGDQPQHFGDGTRLSIL.

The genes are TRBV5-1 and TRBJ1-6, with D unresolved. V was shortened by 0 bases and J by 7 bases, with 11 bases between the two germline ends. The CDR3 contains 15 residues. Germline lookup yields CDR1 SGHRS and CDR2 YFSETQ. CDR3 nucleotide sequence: TGCGCCAGCAGCTTGGGTTTGGCAGGAAATTCACCCCTCCACTTT. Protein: CASSLGLAGNSPLHF.

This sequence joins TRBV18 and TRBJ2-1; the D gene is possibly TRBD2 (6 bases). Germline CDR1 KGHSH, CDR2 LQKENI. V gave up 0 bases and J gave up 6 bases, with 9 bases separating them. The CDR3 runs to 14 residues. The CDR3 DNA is TGTGCCAGCTCACCACCCCAGGGAGGCAATGAGCAGTTCTTC. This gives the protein CASSPPQGGNEQFF.

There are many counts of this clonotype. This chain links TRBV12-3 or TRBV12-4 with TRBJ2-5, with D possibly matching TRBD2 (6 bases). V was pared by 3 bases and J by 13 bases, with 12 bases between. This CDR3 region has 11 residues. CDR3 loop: CASSLGSGAYF. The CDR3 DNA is TGTGCCAGCAGTTTGGGTTCGGGAGCGTACTTC.

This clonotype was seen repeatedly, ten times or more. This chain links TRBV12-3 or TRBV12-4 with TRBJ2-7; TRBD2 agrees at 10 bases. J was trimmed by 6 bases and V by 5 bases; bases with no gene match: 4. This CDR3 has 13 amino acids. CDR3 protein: CASSGLADSEQYF. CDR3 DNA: TGTGCCAGCAGTGGACTAGCGGATTCCGAGCAGTACTTC.

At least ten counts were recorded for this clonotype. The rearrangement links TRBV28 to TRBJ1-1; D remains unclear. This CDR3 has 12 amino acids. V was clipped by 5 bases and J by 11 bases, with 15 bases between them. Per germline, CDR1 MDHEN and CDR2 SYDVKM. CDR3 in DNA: TGTGCCAGCAGTCTAGGACTTCGTAGGGCTTTCTTT. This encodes CASSLGLRRAFF.

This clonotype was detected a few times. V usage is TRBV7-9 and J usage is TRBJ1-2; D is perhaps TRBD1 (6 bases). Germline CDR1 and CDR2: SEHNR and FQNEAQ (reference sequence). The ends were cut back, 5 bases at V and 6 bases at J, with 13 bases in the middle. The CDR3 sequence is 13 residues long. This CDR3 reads CASSRQEVDGYTF. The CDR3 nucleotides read TGTGCCAGCAGCCGACAGGAGGTAGATGGCTACACCTTC. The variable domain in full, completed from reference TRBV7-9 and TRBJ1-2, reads DTGVSQNPRHKITKRGQNVTFRCDPISEHNRLYWYRQTLGQGPEFLTYFQNEAQLEKSRLLSDRFSAERPKGSFSTLEIQRTEQGDSAMYLCASSRQEVDGYTFGSGTRLTVV.

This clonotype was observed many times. The CDR3 bases are TGTGCCAGCAGCTTGTCTCGCGGGAGGGCCTACACCGGGGAGCTGTTTTTT. Translating it yields CASSLSRGRAYTGELFF. The chain links TRBV5-5 to TRBJ2-2; 9 nucleotides match TRBD2. The CDR3 totals 17 residues. The J segment lost 3 bases and the V segment lost 1 base, leaving 7 bases of the junction unmatched. CDR1 and CDR2 (germline): SGHKS, YYEKEE (reference sequence).

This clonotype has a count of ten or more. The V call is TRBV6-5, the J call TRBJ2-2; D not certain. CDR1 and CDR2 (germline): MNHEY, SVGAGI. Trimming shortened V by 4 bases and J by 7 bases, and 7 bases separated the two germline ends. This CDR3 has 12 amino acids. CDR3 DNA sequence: TGTGCCAGCAGTTCACTCTACGGGGAGCTGTTTTTT. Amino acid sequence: CASSSLYGELFF.

The CDR3: CASGLAGTDTQYF. The CDR3 DNA sequence: TGTGCCAGCGGACTAGCGGGGACAGATACGCAGTATTTT. The rearrangement links TRBV3-1 to TRBJ2-3; the match to TRBD2 covers 12 bases. CDR3 length: 13 residues. V shed 8 bases and J 3 bases; nucleotides not matched to a gene: 0. Germline V gene data show CDR1 as LGHDT and CDR2 as YNNKEL (reference sequence).

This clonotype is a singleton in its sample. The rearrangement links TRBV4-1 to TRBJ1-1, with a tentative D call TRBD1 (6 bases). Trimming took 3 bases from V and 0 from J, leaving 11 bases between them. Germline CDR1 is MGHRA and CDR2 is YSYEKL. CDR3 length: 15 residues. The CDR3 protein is CASSHLGQLNTEAFF. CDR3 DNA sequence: TGCGCCAGCAGCCATCTAGGACAGCTGAACACTGAAGCTTTCTTT.

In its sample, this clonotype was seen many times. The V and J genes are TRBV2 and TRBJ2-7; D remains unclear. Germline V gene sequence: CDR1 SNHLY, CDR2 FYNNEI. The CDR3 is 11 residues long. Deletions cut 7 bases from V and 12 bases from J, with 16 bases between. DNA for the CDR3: TGTGCCAGCACTCCCGGACGGCAGCGGTACTTC. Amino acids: CASTPGRQRYF.

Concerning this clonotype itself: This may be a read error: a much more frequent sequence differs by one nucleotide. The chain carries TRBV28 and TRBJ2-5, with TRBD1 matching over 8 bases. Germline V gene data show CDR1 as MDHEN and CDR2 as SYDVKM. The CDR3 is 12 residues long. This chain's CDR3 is CASEDREESQYF. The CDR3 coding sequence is TGTGCCAGCGAGGACAGGGAAGAGAGCCAGTACTTC. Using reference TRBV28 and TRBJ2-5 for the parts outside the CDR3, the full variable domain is DVKVTQSSRYLVKRTGEKVFLECVQDMDHENMFWYRQDPGLGLRLIYFSYDVKMKEKGDIPEGYSVSREKKERFSLILESASTNQTSMYLCASEDREESQYFGPGTRLLVL.